These 13 T cell receptor beta chains were all obtained from the same sample, sequenced in a study of OX40 agonist ivuxolimab in advanced cancers. TCRdb's copy holds only in-frame clones and misses some; the assay was immunoSEQ multiplex PCR. The sample holds 65,000 to 85,000 clones, about 92% seen once. Here the sequenced sample was CD4+ or CD8+ T cells sorted from blood, taken in a trial of the OX40 agonist ivuxolimab. All receptors come from an adult with an advanced solid tumor such as melanoma, head and neck, liver or kidney cancer.

The V and J genes are TRBV5-8 and TRBJ1-2; perhaps TRBD1 as D (6 bases). Trimming removed 1 base from V and 6 bases from J, with 10 bases in between. Germline CDR1 is SGHTS and CDR2 is YDEGEE. The CDR3 loop spans 13 amino acids. The CDR3 coding sequence is TGTGCCAGCAGCTTGTCCGGGGGCCATGGCTACACCTTC. Encoded protein: CASSLSGGHGYTF.

This chain connects TRBV9 to TRBJ2-1, with a tentative D call TRBD2 (6 bases). Germline V gene data show CDR1 as SGDLS and CDR2 as YYNGEE. Trimming took 2 bases from V and 8 from J, leaving 17 bases between them. This CDR3 is 15 amino acids long. The DNA for the CDR3 is TGTGCCAGCAGCGTCCGCGGGGACGCCCACGATGAGCAGTTCTTC. This translates into CASSVRGDAHDEQFF.

CDR3: CASSPPIHTDINTGELFF. CDR3 coding DNA: TGTGCCAGCTCACCGCCGATACATACAGATATTAACACCGGGGAGCTGTTTTTT. The V and J genes are TRBV18 and TRBJ2-2; D unclear. The CDR3 loop spans 18 amino acids. V lost 3 bases, J lost 2 bases, and 19 bases lay in between. The germline gives CDR1 KGHSH, CDR2 LQKENI. Filled out from reference TRBV18 and TRBJ2-2, the complete variable domain reads NAGVMQNPRHLVRRRGQEARLRCSPMKGHSHVYWYRQLPEEGLKFMVYLQKENIIDESGMPKERFSAEFPKEGPSILRIQQVVRGDSAAYFCASSPPIHTDINTGELFFGEGSRLTVL.

The genes are TRBV28 and TRBJ1-2; weak D call: TRBD1 (5 bases). The germline CDR1 and CDR2 sequences are MDHEN and SYDVKM. The CDR3 is made up of 15 amino acids. Trimming pared 5 bases from V and 9 bases from J, leaving 22 bases between. The CDR3 region has the DNA TGTGCCAGCAGTACAGAGAGCGGGGCCATTTGGAGCTACACCTTC. It specifies CASSTESGAIWSYTF.

CDR3 loop: CASKITGELFF. The CDR3 DNA reads as TGTGCCAGTAAAATCACCGGGGAGCTGTTTTTT. The V gene is TRBV19, the J gene TRBJ2-2; D not certain. CDR1 LNHDA and CDR2 SQIVND come from the germline V gene (reference sequence). There are 11 residues in the CDR3. V lost 7 bases and J lost 4, with 4 bases in between.

This rearrangement joins TRBV5-1 to TRBJ1-2; D might be TRBD1 (5 bases). Per germline, CDR1 SGHRS and CDR2 YFSETQ. Trimming cost V 3 bases and J 5 bases, with 11 bases left between them. The CDR3 contains 13 residues. The DNA for the CDR3 is TGCGCCAGCAGCTCGGGACGGAGTTATGGCTACACCTTC. It is translated as CASSSGRSYGYTF.

V and J are TRBV5-6 and TRBJ2-5, with D tentatively TRBD2 (6 bases). The CDR3 extends over 15 amino acids. CDR1 is SGHDT and CDR2 is YYEEEE in the germline V gene. V lost 3 bases and J 4 bases, leaving 16 bases between the germline ends. The CDR3 DNA is TGTGCCAGCAGCTCCGGTTGGGGGAGGAGAGAGACCCAGTACTTC. It codes for CASSSGWGRRETQYF.

J is TRBJ2-2 and V is TRBV11-2, with TRBD2 matching over 7 bases. Trimming cost V 3 bases and J 6 bases; bases outside gene matches: 4. From germline, CDR1 is SGHAT and CDR2 FQNNGV. The CDR3 runs 14 residues. CDR3 protein: CASSFRGGAGELFF. CDR3 DNA: TGTGCCAGCAGCTTTAGGGGAGGGGCCGGGGAGCTGTTTTTT. The full variable domain, in which reference TRBV11-2 and TRBJ2-2 provide the parts outside the CDR3, is EAGVAQSPRYKIIEKRQSVAFWCNPISGHATLYWYQQILGQGPKLLIQFQNNGVVDDSQLPKDRFSAERLKGVDSTLKIQPAKLEDSAVYLCASSFRGGAGELFFGEGSRLTVL.

The CDR3 nucleotides read TGCGCCAGCCGCCGGGACGCAGGCACAGATACGCAGTATTTT. Protein sequence: CASRRDAGTDTQYF. The chain is built from TRBV5-1 and TRBJ2-3; D possibly matches TRBD1 or TRBD2 (5 bases each). Looked up from germline, CDR1 is SGHRS and CDR2 is YFSETQ. The V end lost 7 bases, the J end lost 1 base, and 13 bases lay between the germline ends. The CDR3 length is 14 residues. Drawing the rest from reference TRBV5-1 and TRBJ2-3, the complete variable domain is KAGVTQTPRYLIKTRGQQVTLSCSPISGHRSVSWYQQTPGQGLQFLFEYFSETQRNKGNFPGRFSGRQFSNSRSEMNVSTLELGDSALYLCASRRDAGTDTQYFGPGTRLTVL.

V gene TRBV21-1 combines with J gene TRBJ2-7; no check of the table's D call, TRBD1, against the DNA was made. TRBV21-1 is recorded as a pseudogene. This CDR3 has 16 amino acids. In nucleotides, the CDR3 is TGTGCCAGCAGCCCTATTGGTCCAGGGGCGTCCCACGAGCAGTACTTC. This codes for CASSPIGPGASHEQYF.

CDR3 nucleotide sequence: TGTGCCAGCACCCGACTAGCGGGGGGGCGTGGCACAGATACGCAGTATTTT. This codes for CASTRLAGGRGTDTQYF. The chain recombines TRBV13 with TRBJ2-3, with TRBD2 matching 14 bases. Germline-derived CDR1 and CDR2 are PRHDT and FYEKMQ (reference sequence). Losses at the gene ends were 7 bases for V and 1 base for J; bases not matched to a gene: 7. This CDR3 has 17 residues.

The chain carries TRBV11-2 and TRBJ1-2; the D is unclear. V lost 5 bases to trimming and J lost 4 bases, with 20 bases between them. This CDR3 region has 16 residues. In germline, CDR1 is SGHAT, CDR2 FQNNGV. CDR3 nucleotides: TGTGCCAGCAGCAACTTACCAACAAGCAGAACCTATGGCTACACCTTC. Amino acid sequence: CASSNLPTSRTYGYTF.

This chain links TRBV19 with TRBJ2-7; 8 positions agree with TRBD2. Trimming cost V 3 bases and J 3 bases; bases outside gene matches: 4. Germline CDR1 and CDR2: LNHDA and SQIVND (reference sequence). The CDR3 is 14 amino acids. CDR3 loop: CASSISGTSYEQYF. The CDR3, as DNA: TGTGCCAGTAGTATCTCCGGGACTAGCTACGAGCAGTACTTC.